This TCR beta chain originates from a study of T cell responses to AZD1222 COVID-19 vaccine. Measured with immunoSEQ multiplex PCR; TCRdb has only the in-frame clones, and not every one. In the table there are over 100,000 clones, over 90% of which are singletons. The material sequenced was peripheral blood, taken on day 0 of AZD1222 vaccination. The receptor was isolated from an adult in good health.

CDR3 nucleotide sequence: TGTGCCAGCAGCCTAGAGAAGGGCAGGGGCTTTGATTCACCCCTCCACTTT. Translated, it gives CASSLEKGRGFDSPLHF. The rearrangement joins TRBV7-6 to TRBJ1-6, with D maybe TRBD1 (6 bases). Germline assignment: CDR1 SGHVS and CDR2 FNYEAQ. This CDR3 has 17 residues. Deletions cut 5 bases from V and 8 bases from J, with 22 bases between.